This TCR beta chain stems from a study of blood T cells in healthy people across ages. Whole-study findings and limits: Expanded clonotype shifts may have been confounded, as the donors had an unknown CMV status. Comparison with aged donors showed that long-lived donors had more naive CD4+ cells and higher diversity.

For this clonotype: Antigen unknown.

The authors ran a second PCR of roughly 6 to 12 cycles using a sample-barcoded 5' primer and a J-beta primer mix. CDR3-containing paired-end reads numbered at least 2.5 million in each sample. From the 5' RACE reads, TCRdb called clonotypes with MiXCR, one entry per CDR3 protein. This table holds 980,000 or so distinct CDR3 sequences, 45% to 50% found once. The germline V gene encodes CDR1 SGHTA and CDR2 FQGNSA. Trimming removed 5 bases at V and 1 base at J, with 11 bases between. The CDR3 runs 15 residues. The chain couples TRBV7-2 to TRBJ1-4, with TRBD1 as a possible D gene (5 bases). Sequencing input: blood. The sequence was obtained from a man under 40 in good health. CDR3 in amino acids: CASSLFGQTNEKLFF. The CDR3 nucleotides are TGTGCCAGCAGCCTCTTCGGACAAACTAATGAAAAACTGTTTTTT.